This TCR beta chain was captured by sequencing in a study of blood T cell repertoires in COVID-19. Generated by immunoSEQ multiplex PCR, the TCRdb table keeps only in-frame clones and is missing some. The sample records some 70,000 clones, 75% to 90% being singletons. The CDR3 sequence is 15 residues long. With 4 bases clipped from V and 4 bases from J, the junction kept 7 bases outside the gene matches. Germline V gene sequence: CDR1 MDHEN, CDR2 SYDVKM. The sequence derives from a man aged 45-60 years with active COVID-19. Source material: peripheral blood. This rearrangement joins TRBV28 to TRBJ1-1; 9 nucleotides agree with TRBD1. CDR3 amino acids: CASSSAGTGLTEAFF. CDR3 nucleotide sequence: TGTGCCAGCAGTTCCGCCGGGACAGGGCTCACTGAAGCTTTCTTT. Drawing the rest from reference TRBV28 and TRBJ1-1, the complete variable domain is DVKVTQSSRYLVKRTGEKVFLECVQDMDHENMFWYRQDPGLGLRLIYFSYDVKMKEKGDIPEGYSVSREKKERFSLILESASTNQTSMYLCASSSAGTGLTEAFFGQGTRLTVV.